This T cell receptor (beta chain) is drawn from a study of cytomegalovirus exposure and HLA in healthy donors. Notes on the study in general: There were under 200 TCR beta chains listed as cytomegalovirus-associated. In an earlier analysis, in approximately 630 donors, most V segments appeared productive either ~90% or ~30% of the time.

Trimming at V came to 2 bases and at J to 0 bases, leaving 5 bases not matched to a gene. The CDR3 is made up of 16 amino acids. Germline V gene sequence: CDR1 SGHTA, CDR2 FQGTGA. PCR primers comprised 60 Vbeta and 13 Jbeta primers. TCRdb's table, derived via immunoSEQ multiplex PCR, lists solely in-frame clones and lacks some. The sample contains approximately 170,000 clones, roughly 72% of which appear only once. Concerning this clone: The antigen is not known.

The rearrangement uses TRBV7-3 and TRBJ2-3, with TRBD2 matching 7 bases. The receptor was derived from a middle-aged woman in good health and CMV-seronegative. The sequenced material came from PBMCs. CDR3 nucleotides: TGTGCCAGCAGCTTAGGGCGGGGGACTAGCACAGATACGCAGTATTTT. Its protein is CASSLGRGTSTDTQYF. Full variable domain (rest looked up from reference TRBV7-3 and TRBJ2-3): GAGVSQTPSNKVTEKGKYVELRCDPISGHTALYWYRQSLGQGPEFLIYFQGTGAADDSGLPNDRFFAVRPEGSVSTLKIQRTERGDSAVYLCASSLGRGTSTDTQYFGPGTRLTVL.